Included here is one T cell receptor beta chain sequence, with context. What it binds is unknown. J gave up 8 bases and V 4 bases, and 4 bases lay outside the gene matches. Germline CDR1 and CDR2: SQVTM and ANQGSEA. There are 13 residues in the CDR3. This record belongs to a study of OX40 agonist ivuxolimab in advanced cancers. Broader study findings: Determination of antigen specificity was not performed for the expanded peripheral T cells.

Profiled with immunoSEQ multiplex PCR; TCRdb holds only in-frame clones, not every one. Seen here are 90,000 to 100,000 clones, about four fifths observed once, and the top ten hold roughly 1.5%. V and J are TRBV29-1 and TRBJ1-6; 8 positions match TRBD1. This specimen was CD4+ or CD8+ T cells sorted from blood, taken in a trial of the OX40 agonist ivuxolimab. This TCR was sampled from an adult with an advanced solid tumor such as melanoma, head and neck, liver or kidney cancer. The CDR3 sequence is CSVGQGADSPLHF. The CDR3 DNA is TGCAGCGTTGGCCAGGGGGCTGATTCACCCCTCCACTTT.